This T cell receptor (beta chain) was recorded in a study of somatic mutations in cytotoxic T cells in rheumatoid arthritis. Overall study: Patient blood, roughly 33 ml in EDTA, was obtained immediately after diagnosis and prior to the start of any treatment.

The study, taken as a whole, reports: There was no significant difference in CD8+ T-cell clonality between rheumatoid arthritis patients and age-matched healthy controls.

Isolation of the CD4+ and CD8+ populations was accomplished via positive magnetic bead selection, with purity assessed by flow cytometry. The repertoire was sequenced with immunoSEQ multiplex PCR; TCRdb's copy has only in-frame clones and lacks some. The sample holds fewer than 15,000 clones, 55% to 85% seen once. Per germline, CDR1 KGHSH and CDR2 LQKENI. Trimming cost V 3 bases and J 3 bases, with 3 bases left between them. This CDR3 contains 11 residues. A remark on this clone: Its target is not known.

The receptor comes from an adult with rheumatoid arthritis. This rearrangement joins TRBV18 to TRBJ2-7; D is undetermined. Material: CD8+ T cells sorted from blood. The CDR3 protein is CASSPGYEQYF. The CDR3, as DNA: TGTGCCAGCTCACCGGGCTACGAGCAGTACTTC.